Ten or more counts support the clone carrying this T cell receptor beta chain. Its antigen is unknown. Germline-derived CDR1 and CDR2 are LNHDA and SQIVND (reference sequence). CDR3 size: 14 residues. V was trimmed by 3 bases and J by 5 bases, leaving 13 bases between them. Each CDR3 protein is one row after TCRdb ran MiXCR on the reads. There are about 47,000 distinct CDR3 sequences in the sample; roughly 19% occur only once, and 53% lies in the top ten. This entry is derived from a study of T cell repertoires in cytomegalovirus infection. Whole-study context: TCR beta signatures that were public indicated CMV infection and matching HLA type. Study findings and constraints: In two of eight donors, the top clonotype was HLA-C-restricted CMV-specific. Carriage of CMV together with the relevant HLA was identifiable through cumulative public TCR beta family frequency.

Sample: CD8+ T cells from cultured PBMCs, taken from culture after CMV antigen stimulation. V usage is TRBV19 and J usage is TRBJ2-5; D may be TRBD1 or TRBD2 (6 bases each). This TCR was recovered from a human donor in good health (CMV status not recorded). Some clones in this sample may be carry-over from other donors' samples. The CDR3 is CASSIGGPPETQYF. The CDR3 region has the DNA TGTGCCAGTAGTATCGGGGGCCCCCCGGAGACCCAGTACTTC. The variable domain in full, completed from reference TRBV19 and TRBJ2-5, reads DGGITQSPKYLFRKEGQNVTLSCEQNLNHDAMYWYRQDPGQGLRLIYYSQIVNDFQKGDIAEGYSVSREKKESFPLTVTSAQKNPTAFYLCASSIGGPPETQYFGPGTRLLVL.